This T cell receptor beta chain was recorded in a study of a mutant IDH1 vaccine in newly diagnosed glioma. Turning to the study itself: Held at week 35, visit V12 was the safety follow-up, and visit V13 followed at week 47.

Sequencing was performed with immunoSEQ multiplex PCR; in TCRdb, only in-frame clones are kept and a portion is missing. The sample yields approximately 47,000 clones, 88% seen once. This clone appeared a single time. Its antigen remains unknown. Germline V gene sequence: CDR1 SNHLY, CDR2 FYNNEI. The CDR3 sequence is 13 residues long. The ends were cut back, 3 bases at V and 1 base at J, with 7 bases in the middle. Findings and caveats of the study: Variations in leading peripheral T cell clonotypes appeared to have no connection with pseudoprogression.

Sample time point: week 35, safety follow-up. Every vaccine dose comprised 300 ug of mutant IDH1 20-mer peptide plus topical imiquimod. All eight of the vaccinations patients received fell in weeks 1, 3, 5, 7, 11, 15, 19 and 23. New WHO grade 3 or 4 astrocytomas that were IDH1-mutant and ATRX-lost had been found in donors. This clonotype originated in a middle-aged woman with glioma. This sample comprised PBMCs, obtained from a glioma patient whose treatment included an IDH1 peptide vaccine. The rearrangement links TRBV2 to TRBJ2-7, with D unclear. The CDR3 reads CASSDAVSYEQYF. For the CDR3, the DNA is TGTGCCAGCAGTGATGCGGTATCCTACGAGCAGTACTTC.